This T cell receptor beta chain was sequenced for a study of blood T cell repertoires in COVID-19. Study as a whole: Specimens from acute and convalescent COVID-19 originated in the United States, Italy and Spain.

Repertoires were generated with immunoSEQ multiplex PCR, while TCRdb's copy carries only in-frame clones and drops some. The sample comprises around 150,000 clones, around 79% of which are singletons, and less than 3% rests with the top ten. The CDR3 runs to 17 residues. The receptor was isolated from a woman between 50 and 59 years old who had recovered from COVID-19. Input material: PBMCs or T cells enriched from blood (not recorded which). J is TRBJ2-7 and V is TRBV21-1; the table's D call of TRBD2 was not tested on the DNA. TRBV21-1 is a listed pseudogene. The CDR3: CASSKRPGLAETYEQYF. In nucleotides, the CDR3 is TGTGCCAGCAGCAAACGTCCGGGACTAGCGGAGACCTACGAGCAGTACTTC.